The clone carrying this T cell receptor (beta chain) was counted a few times. Its antigen remains unknown. CDR3 length equals 16 residues. The V gene's germline CDR1 is LNHNV and CDR2 YYDKDF (reference sequence). V lost 1 base and J lost 3; bases outside the gene matches: 8. In TCRdb, the RT-PCR reads were re-called with MiXCR into one record per CDR3 protein. The repertoire consists of roughly 650,000 distinct CDR3 sequences, with 15% to 19% occurring once and the leading ten covering approximately 10%. These data belong to a study of response to subunit inactivated influenza vaccine. Findings of the study overall: Every seasonal influenza vaccination brings in few new T cells, the authors suggested.

The chain has TRBV15 and TRBJ2-5; TRBD2 matches 7 bases. The source material was PBMCs from blood, sampled 11 to 12 days after vaccination. The sequence derives from a man aged 50-59 years who received an inactivated influenza vaccine. The DNA of the CDR3 is TGTGCCACCAGCAGAGGACTAGCTGTGGGGGAAGAGACCCAGTACTTC. Translation gives CATSRGLAVGEETQYF.